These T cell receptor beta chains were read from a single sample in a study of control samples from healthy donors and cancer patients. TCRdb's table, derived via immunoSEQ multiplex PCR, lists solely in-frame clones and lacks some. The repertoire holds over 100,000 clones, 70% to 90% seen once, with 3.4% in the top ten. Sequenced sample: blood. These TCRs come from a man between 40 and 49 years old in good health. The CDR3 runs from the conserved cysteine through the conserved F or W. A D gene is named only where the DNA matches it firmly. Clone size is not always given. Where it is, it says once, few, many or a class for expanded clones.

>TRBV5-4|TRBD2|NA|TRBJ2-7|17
TGTGCCAGCAGCTTGATCCGGACTAGCGGACACTCCTACGAGCAGTACTTC
CASSLIRTSGHSYEQYF
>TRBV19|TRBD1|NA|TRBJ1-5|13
TGTGCCAGTAGTCCACAGGGGAGTCAGCCCCAGCATTTT
CASSPQGSQPQHF
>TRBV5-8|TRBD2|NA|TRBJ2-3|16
TGTGCCAGCAGCAAGGGGACTAGCGGGGGGGTGGATACGCAGTATTTT
CASSKGTSGGVDTQYF
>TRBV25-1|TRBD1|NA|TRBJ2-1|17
TGTGCCAGCAGTGAAGAGGGGACAGGGGGGAAGTACAATGAGCAGTTCTTC
CASSEEGTGGKYNEQFF
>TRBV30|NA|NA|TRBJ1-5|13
TGTGCCTGGAGTGAAGGGAACAATCAGCCCCAGCATTTT
CAWSEGNNQPQHF
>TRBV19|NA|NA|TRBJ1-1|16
TGTGCCAGTAGTACCGGGACGGTAAGTCTGAACACTGAAGCTTTCTTT
CASSTGTVSLNTEAFF
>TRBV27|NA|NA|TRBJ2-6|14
TGTGCCAGCAGTTTGACAAGTGGGGCCAACGTCCTGACTTTC
CASSLTSGANVLTF
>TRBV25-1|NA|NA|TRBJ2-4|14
TGTGCCAGCAGTGATATGTACGTCAAAAACATTCAGTACTTC
CASSDMYVKNIQYF
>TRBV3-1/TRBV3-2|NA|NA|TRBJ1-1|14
TGTGCCAGCAGCCCCTCCACGAGGAACACTGAAGCTTTCTTT
CASSPSTRNTEAFF
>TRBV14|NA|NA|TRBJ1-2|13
TGTGCCAGCAGCCAAGAAGCCTCGTATGGCTACACCTTC
CASSQEASYGYTF
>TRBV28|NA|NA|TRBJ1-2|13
TGTGCCAGCAGTTCAAACCAGTTAGATGGCTACACCTTC
CASSSNQLDGYTF
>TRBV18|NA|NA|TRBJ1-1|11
TGTGCCAGCTCATACGGACAGGAAGCTTTCTTT
CASSYGQEAFF
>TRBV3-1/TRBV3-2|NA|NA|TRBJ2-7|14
TGTGCCAGCAGCCTGCTGAGGAGCTCCTACGAGCAGTACTTC
CASSLLRSSYEQYF
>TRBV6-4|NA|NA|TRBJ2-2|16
TGTGCCAGCAGTGACTCAGGGACCCTGAACACCGGGGAGCTGTTTTTT
CASSDSGTLNTGELFF
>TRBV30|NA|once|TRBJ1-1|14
TGTGCCTGGAGGCGCGGACAAACGAACACTGAAGCTTTCTTT
CAWRRGQTNTEAFF
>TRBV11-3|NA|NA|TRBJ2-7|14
TGTGCCAGCAGCTTAGGGGTCACCTCCTACGAGCAGTACTTC
CASSLGVTSYEQYF
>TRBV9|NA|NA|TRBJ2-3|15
TGTGCCAGCAGCGCACAGGGGGGGAGCACAGATACGCAGTATTTT
CASSAQGGSTDTQYF
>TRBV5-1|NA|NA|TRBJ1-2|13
TGCGCCAGCAGCAACCAGGGTAGTGATGGCTACACCTTC
CASSNQGSDGYTF
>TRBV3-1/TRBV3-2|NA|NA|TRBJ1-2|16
TGTGCCAGCAGCCCTCTCCAATGGGAGGGCTGGTATGGCTACACCTTC
CASSPLQWEGWYGYTF
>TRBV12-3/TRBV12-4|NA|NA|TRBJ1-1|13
TGTGCCAGCAGTTTAGCCCAGAACACTGAAGCTTTCTTT
CASSLAQNTEAFF
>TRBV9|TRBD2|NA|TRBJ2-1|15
TGTGCCAGCAGCGTAAGGGCTAGCGGGGTGAATGAGCAGTTCTTC
CASSVRASGVNEQFF
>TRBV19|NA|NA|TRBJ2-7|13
TGTGCCAGTACAGAGGGTTCGTCCTACGAGCAGTACTTC
CASTEGSSYEQYF
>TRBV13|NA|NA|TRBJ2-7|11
TGTGCCAGCAGCGTCGGGTACGAGCAGTACTTC
CASSVGYEQYF
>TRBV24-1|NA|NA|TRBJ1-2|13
TGTGCCACCAGTGACAGGGGTCTCTATGGCTACACCTTC
CATSDRGLYGYTF
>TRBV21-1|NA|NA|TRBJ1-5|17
TGTGCCAGCAGCAAAGGGACAGAACCTTATAGCAATCAGCCCCAGCATTTT
CASSKGTEPYSNQPQHF
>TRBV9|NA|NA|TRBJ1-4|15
TGTGCCAGCAGCGCCCGACAGTCCGTGGGTGAAAAACTGTTTTTT
CASSARQSVGEKLFF
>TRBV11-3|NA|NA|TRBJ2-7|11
TGTGCCAGCAGCTCTTACTACGAGCAGTACTTC
CASSSYYEQYF
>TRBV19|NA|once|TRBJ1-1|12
TGTGCCAGTAGGGAGTTAAACACTGAAGCTTTCTTT
CASRELNTEAFF
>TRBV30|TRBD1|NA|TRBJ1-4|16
TGTGCCTGGAGTTTACAGGGGGCGCGGACTAATGAAAAACTGTTTTTT
CAWSLQGARTNEKLFF
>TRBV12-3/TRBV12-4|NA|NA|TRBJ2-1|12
TGTGCCAGCAGCCCTGTTGGCAATGAGCAGTTCTTC
CASSPVGNEQFF
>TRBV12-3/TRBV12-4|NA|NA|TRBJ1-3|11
TGTGCCAGTCACCAGGGGCACACCATATATTTT
CASHQGHTIYF
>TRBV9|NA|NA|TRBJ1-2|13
TGTGCCAGCAGCGTAATCGAGGGCTATGGCTACACCTTC
CASSVIEGYGYTF
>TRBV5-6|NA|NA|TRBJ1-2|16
TGTGCCAGCAGCTTAAGATCGATGGGGTTCAACTATGGCTACACCTTC
CASSLRSMGFNYGYTF
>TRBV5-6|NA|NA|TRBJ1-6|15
TGTGCCAGCAGCTCCTACGTATCCTATAATTCACCCCTCCACTTT
CASSSYVSYNSPLHF
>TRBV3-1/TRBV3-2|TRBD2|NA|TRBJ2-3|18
TGTGCCAGCAGCCAAAAGGTTATGGGGGGGGTCGACACAGATACGCAGTATTTT
CASSQKVMGGVDTDTQYF
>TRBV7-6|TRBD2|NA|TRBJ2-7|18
TGTGCCAGCAGCTTAGGTGGACTAGCGGGTTTTCGGGGGTACGAGCAGTACTTC
CASSLGGLAGFRGYEQYF
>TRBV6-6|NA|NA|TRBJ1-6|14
TGTGCCAGCAGTTACACGCAGAATAATTCACCCCTCCACTTT
CASSYTQNNSPLHF
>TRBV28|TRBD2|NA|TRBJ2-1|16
TGTGCCAGCAGTTACATAGCGGGGGAGTCCTACAATGAGCAGTTCTTC
CASSYIAGESYNEQFF
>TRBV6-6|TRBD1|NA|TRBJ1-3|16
TGTGCCAGCAGTTACCTCCTACGGACAGGGAAGCACACCATATATTTT
CASSYLLRTGKHTIYF
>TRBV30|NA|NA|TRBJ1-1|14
TGTGCCTGGGTTGATGGGGGGCGACGAACTGAAGCTTTCTTT
CAWVDGGRRTEAFF
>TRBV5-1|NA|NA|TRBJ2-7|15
TGCGCCAGCAGCTTCGGGGTCGGGAGCTCCTACGAGCAGTACTTC
CASSFGVGSSYEQYF
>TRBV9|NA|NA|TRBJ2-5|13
TGTGCCAGCAGCGTAGAAAGCGGAGTGACCCAGTACTTC
CASSVESGVTQYF
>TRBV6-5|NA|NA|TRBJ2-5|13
TGTGCCAGCAGTACTACGGGCCTTTGGGTCCAGTACTTC
CASSTTGLWVQYF
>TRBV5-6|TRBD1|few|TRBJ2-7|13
TGTGCCAGCAGCTTAGACAGGGATCACGAGCAGTACTTC
CASSLDRDHEQYF
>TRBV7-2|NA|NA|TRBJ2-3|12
TGTGCCAGCAGCACCTGGGGCGATACGCAGTATTTT
CASSTWGDTQYF
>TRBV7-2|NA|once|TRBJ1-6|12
TGTGCCAGCAGCGAGGTTTATTCACCCCTCCACTTT
CASSEVYSPLHF
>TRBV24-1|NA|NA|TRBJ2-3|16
TGTGCCACCAGTGATGGGAAGACCCTGTCCACAGATACGCAGTATTTT
CATSDGKTLSTDTQYF
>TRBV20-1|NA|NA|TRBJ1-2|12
TGCAGTGCTAGTACTCAAAACTATGGCTACACCTTC
CSASTQNYGYTF
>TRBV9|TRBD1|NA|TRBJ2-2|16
TGTGCCAGCAGCCCCCGGGCAGGGGGTAGAACCGGGGAGCTGTTTTTT
CASSPRAGGRTGELFF
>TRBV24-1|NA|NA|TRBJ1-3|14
TGTGCCACCAGCGCCCCCGGCTCTGGAAACACCATATATTTT
CATSAPGSGNTIYF
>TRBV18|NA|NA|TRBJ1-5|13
TGTGCCAGCTCACCAGATCAGGATCAGCCCCAGCATTTT
CASSPDQDQPQHF
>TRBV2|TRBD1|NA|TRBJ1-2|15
TGTGCCAGCAGTGAATGGGCGCAGGGGGCAGGTGGCTACACCTTC
CASSEWAQGAGGYTF
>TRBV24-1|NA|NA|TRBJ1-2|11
TGTGCCACCAGTGAGGGTAGCGGCTACACCTTC
CATSEGSGYTF
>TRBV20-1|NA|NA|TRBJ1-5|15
TGCAGTGCTAGTCGCCGGACCGAGGGGGGTCAGCCCCAGCATTTT
CSASRRTEGGQPQHF
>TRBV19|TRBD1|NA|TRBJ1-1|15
TGTGCCAGTAGCCTCTCCGGGACAGGGAACACTGAAGCTTTCTTT
CASSLSGTGNTEAFF
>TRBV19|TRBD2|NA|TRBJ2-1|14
TGTGCCAGTAGTATAAGCGGGGGGGTAAATGAGCAGTTCTTC
CASSISGGVNEQFF
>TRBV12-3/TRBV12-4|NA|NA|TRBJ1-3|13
TGTGCCAGCAGTCCACAGAACGGAAACACCATATATTTT
CASSPQNGNTIYF
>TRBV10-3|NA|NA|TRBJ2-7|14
TGTGCCATCAGTGAGACAAGAAACTCCCCCGAGCAGTACTTC
CAISETRNSPEQYF
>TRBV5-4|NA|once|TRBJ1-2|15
TGTGCCAGCAGCCTGGCGGGGGCGCCAGTCTATGGCTACACCTTC
CASSLAGAPVYGYTF